This TCR beta chain appears in the sequencing data of a study of Graves' ophthalmopathy and Graves' hyperthyroidism (dated by TCRdb to the late 2010s). With regard to the full study: Hyperthyroidism was considered stable if no progression to ophthalmopathy occurred within 18 months of follow-up. T-cell repertoires of thyroid tissue and blood were compared in 5 or 6 hyperthyroidism patients. In total, 135 blood samples were TCR-sequenced: some 43 ophthalmopathy, under 80 hyperthyroidism and some 17 hyperthyroidism-to-ophthalmopathy patients. Once sampling was done, hyperthyroidism patients were given methimazole at a starting dose of 30 mg daily, while ophthalmopathy patients were given high-dose intravenous methylprednisolone. To explore V-J signatures that distinguish ophthalmopathy from hyperthyroidism, a discovery set of 100 patients was enrolled, made up of 40 to 45 with ophthalmopathy and fewer than 60 with stable hyperthyroidism. An independent validation cohort comprised roughly 20 hyperthyroidism patients and roughly 15 patients who later progressed from hyperthyroidism to ophthalmopathy. The study used signatures of the TCR beta repertoire to tell Graves' ophthalmopathy apart from Graves' hyperthyroidism and to predict which patients would progress to ophthalmopathy. General study outcomes and caveats: No statistical method was used to set the sample size in advance, and the investigators knew which group each participant was assigned to. Among expanded thyroid clonotypes with frequency above 0.001, most also showed up in blood, which suggests that blood repertoires may reflect the thyroid immune response. In validation, the model predicted ophthalmopathy progression with less than 71% sensitivity and around 72% specificity; some 13 predicted patients were CT-confirmed with GO in a median of around 6.5 months. Ophthalmopathy was separated from stable hyperthyroidism by the 13-signature model with roughly 88% sensitivity and around 81% specificity in cross-validation and with 80%/75% in the test set.

Hyperthyroidism patients were newly diagnosed, were aged 18 to 65 years, and had a disease duration under 2 months. Patients with other autoimmune diseases, uncontrolled infections, pregnancy or lactation were excluded. Diagnosis relied on clinical symptoms, serum thyroxine, TRAb, thyroid ultrasound and orbital computed tomography. Total RNA was extracted using Trizol reagent, and RNA quality was checked on an Agilent 2100 Bioanalyzer. As regards this clonotype: The target of this receptor is not known. No much larger clone exists at a distance of one base, and base qualities are not known.

The CDR3 measures 14 amino acids from cysteine to phenylalanine. Only the CDR3 portion is preserved as DNA: 42 bases, with reading frame beginning at the first base. Trimmed from V: 4 bases; trimmed from J: 5 bases; junction bases lacking a gene match: 4. CDR1 and CDR2 (LNHDA, SQIVND) derive from the germline V gene (reference sequence). For repertoire sequencing, TCR beta CDR3 regions were amplified from RNA transcripts. HTBI primers and the Qiagen OneStep RT-PCR kit were used in a first-round RT-PCR, which was followed by a second-round multiplex PCR, size selection and purification. Libraries were sequenced paired-end with 100 bp reads on an Illumina HiSeq2000. In the paper's pipeline: Reads were processed with SOAPnuke, discarding reads with adapters, uncalled bases, mean Phred below 15, or no exact constant-primer or identifier match. COPE v1.2.5 was used to merge the high-quality paired reads. Each unique nucleotide sequence was defined as a clonotype, and clonotypes were aligned to IMGT TRB V, D and J references with MiTCR v1.1. Analysis was restricted to V-J combinations with a frequency above 0.0001, which covered approximately 99% of repertoires. A TCR clonal expansion and chaos score per V-J combination was defined as the ratio of F50 clonal expansion to chaos observed in the TCRdist matrix. Welch's t-statistics and random forest were used to reduce the features to about 12 V-J combinations, which were then used as input to a naive Bayes classifier. The Morisita-Horn index was used to measure how similar the thyroid and blood repertoires were. The public reads were reanalyzed by TCRdb: fastp trimming at Q25, MiXCR alignment, in-frame beta chains only. Duplicate CDR3 protein sequences are folded into a single record with the most common DNA and genes. The V and J calls and clone size are TCRdb's, not the authors'. In this sample the table shows over a million distinct CDR3 sequences, roughly two fifths of which occur a single time. The top ten hold over 8.5% of the sample.

Recombination linked TRBV19 to TRBJ2-7; 11 central bases correspond to TRBD1. The sequenced sample consisted of peripheral blood or thyroid tissue (not recorded which). The receptor was isolated from an adult man with Graves' hyperthyroidism. The DNA sequence is as follows: TGTGCCAGTAGTACCCTGGGACAGGGGGACGAGCAGTACTTC. It codes for CASSTLGQGDEQYF.